This TCR beta chain was captured in a study of beta chain features in type 1 diabetes. All of the isolated RNA was reverse transcribed, so expressed TCRB transcripts were sequenced. Data came from immunoSEQ multiplex PCR; TCRdb stores just in-frame clones and leaves some out. The table records 150,000 to 190,000 clones, about 8.1% of them present only once. Worth noting for this clone: A much larger clone differs by one base, so this may be a read error.

The V gene end was trimmed by 4 bases and the J gene end by 2 bases; junction bases not matched to a gene: 5. The CDR3 sequence is 15 residues long. Germline values: CDR1 KGHSH, CDR2 LQKENI. The TCR sequence derives from a man aged 18 to 35 in good health. Input material: central memory CD4+ T cells from blood. This chain joins TRBV18 and TRBJ2-7; TRBD1 aligns across 10 bases. CDR3 bases: TGTGCCAGCTCACAAACCGGGACAGGGGCCTACGAGCAGTACTTC. Its translation is CASSQTGTGAYEQYF.